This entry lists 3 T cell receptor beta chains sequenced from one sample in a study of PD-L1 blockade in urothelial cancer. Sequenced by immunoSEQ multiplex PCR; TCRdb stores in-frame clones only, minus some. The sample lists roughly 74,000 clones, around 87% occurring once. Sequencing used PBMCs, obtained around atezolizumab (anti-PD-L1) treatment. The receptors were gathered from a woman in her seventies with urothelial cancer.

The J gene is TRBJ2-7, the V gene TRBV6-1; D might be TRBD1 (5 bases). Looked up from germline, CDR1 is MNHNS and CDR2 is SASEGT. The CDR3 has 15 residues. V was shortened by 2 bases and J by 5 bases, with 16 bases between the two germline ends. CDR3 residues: CASSEMVGLANEQYF. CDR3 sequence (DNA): TGTGCCAGCAGTGAAATGGTGGGGCTGGCCAACGAGCAGTACTTC.

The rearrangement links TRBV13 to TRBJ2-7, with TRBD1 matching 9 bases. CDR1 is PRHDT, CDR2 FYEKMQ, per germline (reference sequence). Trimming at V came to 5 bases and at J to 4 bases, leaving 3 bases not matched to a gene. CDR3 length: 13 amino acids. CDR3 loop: CASSPQGAYEQYF. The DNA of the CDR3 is TGTGCCAGCAGCCCACAGGGGGCGTACGAGCAGTACTTC. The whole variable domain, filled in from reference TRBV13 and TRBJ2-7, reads AAGVIQSPRHLIKEKRETATLKCYPIPRHDTVYWYQQGPGQDPQFLISFYEKMQSDKGSIPDRFSAQQFSDYHSELNMSSLELGDSALYFCASSPQGAYEQYFGPGTRLTVT.

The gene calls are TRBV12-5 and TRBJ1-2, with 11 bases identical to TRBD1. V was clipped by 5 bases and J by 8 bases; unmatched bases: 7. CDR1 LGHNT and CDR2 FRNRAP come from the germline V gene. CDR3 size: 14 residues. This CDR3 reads CASGPGQGAYGYTF. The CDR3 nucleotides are TGTGCTAGTGGTCCTGGACAGGGGGCGTACGGCTACACCTTC.